This T cell receptor beta chain was observed in a study of T-cell memory formation after mild COVID-19. TCRdb called the 5' RACE reads again in MiXCR, with one record for every CDR3 protein. This table holds about 600,000 distinct CDR3 sequences, about 22% found once. General study results and limits: Later expanders leaned toward CD4+, whereas clones contracting from day 15 to 85 were balanced CD4/CD8. Cross-reactive memory apparently joined, as some responding clones appeared in pre-infection memory.

At least ten counts were recorded for this clonotype. Antigen: not known. This clonotype was obtained from an adult woman who had mild COVID-19 (a few samples of this study predate the infection). Cell type and time point are not known. The specimen sequenced was PBMCs or a T cell subset sorted from them (not recorded which).

CDR3 loop: CASSAGQYSNQPQHF. CDR3 bases: TGTGCCAGCAGCGCGGGACAGTATAGCAATCAGCCCCAGCATTTT. This chain uses TRBV7-9 with TRBJ1-5; 7 nucleotides agree with TRBD1. Per the germline V gene, CDR1 is SEHNR and CDR2 is FQNEAQ (reference sequence). With 5 bases clipped from V and 0 bases from J, the junction kept 4 bases outside the gene matches. The CDR3 is 15 amino acids.